This passage covers 24 T cell receptor beta chains from one sample sequenced in a study of T cells after yellow fever vaccination. In TCRdb, the 5' RACE reads were re-called with MiXCR into one record per CDR3 protein. The data hold about 310,000 distinct CDR3 sequences, with roughly 4% observed a single time. The source material was PBMCs, sampled on the day of the yellow fever booster vaccination. The receptors shown here come from a man aged 18-30 years who received the YFV17D yellow fever vaccine.

This clonotype was seen many times. The genes are TRBV4-3 and TRBJ1-2, with D possibly matching TRBD1 (6 bases). V was pared by 2 bases and J by 4 bases, with 8 bases between. Germline-derived CDR1 and CDR2 are LGHNA and YSLEER. The CDR3 runs 13 residues. This chain's CDR3 is CASSQLTGYGYTF. CDR3 sequence (DNA): TGCGCCAGCAGCCAACTGACAGGCTATGGCTACACCTTC.

This clonotype was counted ten times or more. The rearrangement uses TRBV12-3 or TRBV12-4 and TRBJ2-6; tentative D call: TRBD1 (6 bases). Deletions cut 6 bases from V and 1 base from J, with 10 bases between. The length of the CDR3 is 15 residues. CDR3 residues: CASRLTGSGANVLTF. In nucleotides, the CDR3 is TGTGCCAGCAGACTTACAGGGTCTGGGGCCAACGTCCTGACTTTC.

This clonotype was found a few times. The rearrangement uses TRBV12-3 or TRBV12-4 and TRBJ2-1; D unclear. Trimming cost V 6 bases and J 7 bases, with 13 bases left between them. The CDR3 has 13 residues. CDR3 region: CASSNRNKNEQFF. As DNA, the CDR3 is TGTGCCAGCAGCAACCGGAACAAGAATGAGCAGTTCTTC.

This clonotype was observed many times. The chain has TRBV15 and TRBJ2-1; 7 bases are shared with TRBD1. Germline loops: CDR1 LNHNV, CDR2 YYDKDF (reference sequence). J was trimmed by 2 bases and V by 3 bases; bases with no gene match: 7. The CDR3 contains 16 residues. CDR3 coding DNA: TGTGCCACCAGCAGGTCGCGAGGGGGCACCTACAATGAGCAGTTCTTC. This translates into CATSRSRGGTYNEQFF. The whole variable domain, filled in from reference TRBV15 and TRBJ2-1, reads DAMVIQNPRYQVTQFGKPVTLSCSQTLNHNVMYWYQQKSSQAPKLLFHYYDKDFNNEADTPDNFQSRRPNTSFCFLDIRSPGLGDTAMYLCATSRSRGGTYNEQFFGPGTRLTVL.

The sample holds many counts of this clonotype. V is TRBV4-3 and J is TRBJ1-2; D not resolved. With 6 bases removed from V and 7 bases from J, the gap between germline ends came to 9 bases. Germline-derived CDR1 and CDR2 are LGHNA and YSLEER. This CDR3 is built from 11 residues. The CDR3 bases are TGCGCCAGCAGTTACGGGTCTGGCTACACCTTC. Amino acids: CASSYGSGYTF.

This clonotype turned up a few times. V gene TRBV28 combines with J gene TRBJ2-2; D is ambiguous. The CDR3 sequence is 14 residues long. The V and J ends lost 3 bases and 4 bases respectively, with 9 bases between them. Per the germline V gene, CDR1 is MDHEN and CDR2 is SYDVKM. The CDR3 loop reads CASSLYSTTGELFF. Written as DNA, the CDR3 is TGTGCCAGCAGTTTGTACAGTACCACCGGGGAGCTGTTTTTT.

The chain has TRBV4-2 and TRBJ1-1; D unclear. This CDR3 contains 15 residues. Per germline, CDR1 LGHNA and CDR2 YNFKEQ. Trimming shortened V by 0 bases and J by 0 bases, and 8 bases separated the two germline ends. The CDR3 DNA is TGTGCCAGCAGCCAAGAGCGTCCGATGAACACTGAAGCTTTCTTT. This gives the protein CASSQERPMNTEAFF.

This clonotype was counted ten times or more. The CDR3 sequence: CASTAEFDTGELFF. In nucleotides, the CDR3 is TGTGCCAGCACCGCGGAGTTTGACACCGGGGAGCTGTTTTTT. The chain links TRBV5-4 to TRBJ2-2; D ambiguous. The CDR3 runs to 14 residues. V was clipped by 6 bases and J by 3 bases, with 12 bases between them. Germline V CDR1 and CDR2: SGHNT, YYREEE (reference sequence).

The V gene is TRBV28, the J gene TRBJ1-2; D gene unclear. V shed 1 base and J shed 6 bases, with 9 bases lying between them. Germline loops: CDR1 MDHEN, CDR2 SYDVKM. The CDR3 loop spans 13 amino acids. The CDR3 coding sequence is TGTGCCAGCAGTTTATCGAATGCGGATGGCTACACCTTC. It encodes CASSLSNADGYTF.

The rearrangement joins TRBV4-3 to TRBJ1-5; possible D gene TRBD1, 5 bases. This CDR3 has 15 residues. V dropped 1 base and J dropped 6 bases, with 13 bases sitting between them. CDR1 is LGHNA, CDR2 YSLEER, per germline. The CDR3 protein is CASSQVKGAAQPQHF. In DNA, the CDR3 is TGCGCCAGCAGCCAAGTGAAAGGGGCGGCTCAGCCCCAGCATTTT.

In this sample, this clonotype turned up many times. This chain connects TRBV4-1 to TRBJ2-2; the D is unclear. This CDR3 region has 15 residues. Trimming shortened V by 3 bases and J by 4 bases, and 12 bases separated the two germline ends. CDR1 is MGHRA and CDR2 is YSYEKL in the germline V gene. The CDR3 DNA reads TGCGCCAGCAGCCAGCGCGAGATGGGCACCGGGGAGCTGTTTTTT. Translated: CASSQREMGTGELFF.

Many counts were recorded for this clonotype. The J gene is TRBJ1-6, the V gene TRBV9; 10 bases fit TRBD1. This CDR3 contains 16 residues. Germline CDR1 is SGDLS and CDR2 is YYNGEE. J gave up 10 bases and V 4 bases, and 11 bases lay outside the gene matches. This chain's CDR3 is CASSSPTGGLQSPLHF. The CDR3 bases are TGTGCCAGCAGCTCACCGACAGGGGGCTTACAGTCACCCCTCCACTTT.

This clonotype appeared many times. This chain uses TRBV24-1 with TRBJ2-1; the match to TRBD2 covers 7 bases. In germline, CDR1 is KGHDR, CDR2 SFDVKD. The V gene end was trimmed by 4 bases and the J gene end by 8 bases; junction bases not matched to a gene: 13. The CDR3 is made up of 16 amino acids. CDR3 in DNA: TGTGCCACCAGTGACCCTTCCCGCGGGACTATAGATGAGCAGTTCTTC. This sequence encodes CATSDPSRGTIDEQFF.

This clonotype was seen a few times. The chain links TRBV20-1 to TRBJ1-1; perhaps TRBD1 as D (6 bases). Germline V gene data show CDR1 as DFQATT and CDR2 as SNEGSKA (reference sequence). The CDR3 length is 13 residues. Trimming removed 3 bases from V and 4 bases from J, with 12 bases in between. CDR3 residues: CSASRQDLTEAFF. The CDR3 coding sequence is TGCAGTGCTAGTAGACAGGACCTCACTGAAGCTTTCTTT.

This clonotype was recorded at least ten times. The V gene is TRBV5-1, the J gene TRBJ2-1; D unclear. The CDR3 totals 12 residues. Germline V CDR1 and CDR2: SGHRS, YFSETQ. V was pared by 0 bases and J by 12 bases, with 10 bases between. The CDR3 here is CASSLDRRVQFF. The CDR3 DNA sequence: TGCGCCAGCAGCTTGGACCGACGGGTGCAGTTCTTC.

A few counts support this clonotype. The chain employs TRBV6-5 and TRBJ2-1; D ambiguous. Germline V gives CDR1 MNHEY, CDR2 SVGAGI. The CDR3 consists of 12 residues. Between the trimmed V and J ends, which lost 5 bases and 10 bases, there was a span of 12 bases. The CDR3 DNA reads as TGTGCCAGCAGTCCGGGCCCCTGGGAGCAGTTCTTC. It codes for CASSPGPWEQFF.

This clonotype was detected many times. V is TRBV18 and J is TRBJ2-7; TRBD2 agrees at 7 bases. V lost 3 bases and J lost 2; bases outside the gene matches: 4. There are 14 residues in the CDR3. From germline, CDR1 is KGHSH and CDR2 LQKENI. The DNA of the CDR3 is TGTGCCAGCTCACCCCTACGGGGGGCCTACGAGCAGTACGTC. The encoded protein is CASSPLRGAYEQYV.

This clonotype was counted between two and nine times. The V gene is TRBV7-8, the J gene TRBJ1-6; D is possibly TRBD1 (6 bases). Germline V gene lookup returns CDR1 SGHVS and CDR2 FQNEAQ. The CDR3 sequence is 17 residues long. The V gene lost 4 bases and the J gene lost 7 bases, with 20 bases spanning the gap. The CDR3 nucleotides read TGTGCCAGCAGCTCTGTGGGAGGGAGGGGGACGAATTCACCCCTCCACTTT. It codes for CASSSVGGRGTNSPLHF.

This clonotype is labeled medium-sized. A read error may produce the germline difference seen at one junction end. The chain has TRBV5-1 and TRBJ2-5; tentatively, D is TRBD2 (5 bases). Germline lookup yields CDR1 SGHRS and CDR2 YFSETQ. This CDR3 is 13 amino acids long. CDR3 loop: CASSLEGQETQYF. CDR3 DNA: TGTGCCAGCAGCTTAGAGGGCCAAGAGACCCAGTACTTC.

The chain joins TRBV11-3 to TRBJ2-3; 10 nucleotides align to TRBD2. The V gene's germline CDR1 is SGHNT and CDR2 YENEEA. The CDR3 loop spans 17 amino acids. Trimming cost V 4 bases and J 4 bases; bases outside gene matches: 11. The CDR3 here is CASSSTAGTSDADTQYF. DNA of the CDR3: TGTGCCAGCAGCTCAACCGCCGGGACTAGCGATGCAGATACGCAGTATTTT.

Ten or more counts support this clonotype. This chain links TRBV5-6 with TRBJ2-7; 9 nucleotides agree with TRBD2. V shed 2 bases and J 6 bases; nucleotides not matched to a gene: 6. This CDR3 spans 14 amino acids. Germline V gene lookup returns CDR1 SGHDT and CDR2 YYEEEE. The CDR3 loop is CASSFGTSSVEQYF. Here the CDR3 DNA reads TGTGCCAGCAGCTTTGGGACTAGCTCAGTCGAGCAGTACTTC.

This clonotype was counted ten times or more. An end of the junction differs from the germline gene, which may be a read error. This sequence joins TRBV12-3 or TRBV12-4 and TRBJ2-1; TRBD1 matches 8 bases. There are 15 residues in the CDR3. CDR3 residues: CASSHNRGQAGPTVF. The DNA for the CDR3 is TGTGCCAGCAGCCATAACCGGGGACAGGCGGGTCCGACGGTCTTC.

The sample holds many counts of this clonotype. This rearrangement joins TRBV29-1 to TRBJ2-7; D ambiguous. This CDR3 has 12 amino acids. Germline CDR1 is SQVTM and CDR2 is ANQGSEA. The V gene lost 1 base and the J gene lost 3 bases, with 7 bases spanning the gap. CDR3 in DNA: TGCAGCGTTGAAGGGTATGACTACGAGCAGTACTTC. It translates to CSVEGYDYEQYF.

Many counts were recorded for this clonotype. CDR3 DNA: TGTGCCAGCAGCTTTAGCGGGGGTTGGGAGACCCAGTACTTC. As protein: CASSFSGGWETQYF. The V gene is TRBV7-2, the J gene TRBJ2-5; the match to TRBD2 covers 9 bases. CDR1 SGHTA and CDR2 FQGNSA come from the germline V gene. V lost 3 bases, J lost 5 bases, and 4 bases stayed unmatched. This CDR3 has 14 amino acids.